The TCR beta chain described here comes from a study of Graves' ophthalmopathy and Graves' hyperthyroidism. Amplifying from RNA transcripts, the study obtained TCR beta CDR3 regions. Investigators did first-round RT-PCR with HTBI primers, then second-round multiplex PCR. In TCRdb, the multiplex PCR reads were re-called with MiXCR into one record per CDR3 protein. This table has almost 750,000 distinct CDR3 sequences, roughly 40% appearing once. This sequence originates from an adult man with Graves' ophthalmopathy. Sequencing was performed on peripheral blood.

DNA of the CDR3: TGCAGTGCTAGGGGGGCTCTGGGCTACACCTTC. This gives the protein CSARGALGYTF. The chain is built from TRBV20-1 and TRBJ1-2; D possibly corresponds to TRBD1 (6 bases). This CDR3 is built from 11 residues. V lost 3 bases and J lost 8, with 10 bases in between. Per the germline V gene, CDR1 is DFQATT and CDR2 is SNEGSKA (reference sequence).